Sequencing of this TCR beta chain was carried out in a study of OX40 agonist ivuxolimab in advanced cancers. Study-level background: Enrolled patients in dose escalation had cancers that were hepatocellular carcinoma, melanoma, renal cell or head and neck cancer.

Here immunoSEQ multiplex PCR was the method, and the copy in TCRdb shows in-frame clones only, minus some. In the table there are some 45,000 clones, 70% to 90% of which are singletons. Deletions cut 3 bases from V and 6 bases from J, with 14 bases between. The V gene's germline CDR1 is SEHNR and CDR2 FQNEAQ (reference sequence). This CDR3 contains 14 residues. The material was CD4+ or CD8+ T cells sorted from blood, obtained in a trial of the OX40 agonist ivuxolimab. V usage is TRBV7-9 and J usage is TRBJ2-5; the D gene is possibly TRBD2 (6 bases). This TCR was recovered from an adult with an advanced solid tumor such as melanoma, head and neck, liver or kidney cancer. DNA of the CDR3: TGTGCCAGCAGCTTGGACGGGAGTGTGAAGACCCAGTACTTC. Protein: CASSLDGSVKTQYF. Complete variable domain (other parts from reference TRBV7-9 and TRBJ2-5): DTGVSQNPRHKITKRGQNVTFRCDPISEHNRLYWYRQTLGQGPEFLTYFQNEAQLEKSRLLSDRFSAERPKGSFSTLEIQRTEQGDSAMYLCASSLDGSVKTQYFGPGTRLLVL.